The clone carrying this TCR beta chain showed up just a few times. The antigen remains undetermined. The source of the sample is a study of cytomegalovirus exposure and HLA in healthy donors. Regarding the study as a whole: Most TCR sequences showed up rarely, but some public TCRs showed up in many donors.

A multiplex PCR was run with 60 Vbeta primers and 13 Jbeta primers. The assay was immunoSEQ multiplex PCR, and TCRdb's table has in-frame clones only and misses some. Of 90,000 to 100,000 clones listed, 60% to 80% are singletons. Sequencing input: PBMCs. This clonotype was sampled from a female donor in good health and CMV-seronegative.

CDR3 residues: CASSPNRGSIDEQFF. The CDR3 bases are TGTGCCAGCAGCCCAAACAGGGGGAGTATAGATGAGCAGTTCTTC. This chain links TRBV7-3 with TRBJ2-1; 8 bases fit TRBD1. Germline V gives CDR1 SGHTA, CDR2 FQGTGA. The CDR3 is 15 amino acids. V lost 5 bases, J lost 8 bases, and 11 bases stayed unmatched. Drawing the rest from reference TRBV7-3 and TRBJ2-1, the complete variable domain is GAGVSQTPSNKVTEKGKYVELRCDPISGHTALYWYRQSLGQGPEFLIYFQGTGAADDSGLPNDRFFAVRPEGSVSTLKIQRTERGDSAVYLCASSPNRGSIDEQFFGPGTRLTVL.